This TCR beta chain stems from a study of OX40 agonist ivuxolimab in advanced cancers. Study in general: Ivuxolimab doses were 0.01, 0.1, 0.3, 1.5, 3 or 10 mg/kg every 2 weeks.

TCRdb's copy holds only in-frame clones and misses some; the assay was immunoSEQ multiplex PCR. The data hold about 85,000 clones, with around 87% observed a single time. General study points: Low clonal expansion, among the lowest seen, marked partial responders at 0.1-3.0 mg/kg. Normalized T-cell clonal expansion was also low in some nonresponders.

The germline V and J ends were trimmed by 4 bases and 0 bases, with 12 bases remaining between them. The CDR3 is 15 amino acids. Germline V gene sequence: CDR1 SGHTA, CDR2 FQGNSA. About this clone itself: Its antigen remains unknown.

The V call is TRBV7-2, the J call TRBJ1-1, with a weak D call TRBD1 (5 bases). The clonotype comes from an adult with an advanced solid tumor such as melanoma, head and neck, liver or kidney cancer. The input for sequencing was CD4+ or CD8+ T cells sorted from blood, taken in a trial of the OX40 agonist ivuxolimab. Here the CDR3 DNA reads TGTGCCAGCAGCTCAATGGGACCTTTGAACACTGAAGCTTTCTTT. Amino acid sequence: CASSSMGPLNTEAFF.